Listed here are 21 T cell receptor beta chains from one sample, sequenced in a study of T-cell reconstitution after alpha-beta-depleted transplantation in children. Preparation of the TCRbeta library used unique molecular identifiers. TCRdb re-called the PCR reads with MiXCR, one entry per CDR3 protein. The sample shows about 16,000 distinct CDR3 sequences, around 8% of them seen only once. The specimen comprised PBMCs, mostly from graft donor cells, sampled 60 days after TCRalphabeta/CD19-depleted stem cell transplant. The receptors come from a boy in the first two years of life who had a stem cell transplant for Wiskott-Aldrich syndrome, so the T cells may come from the graft donor.

This chain connects TRBV20-1 to TRBJ2-3, with D possibly being TRBD2 (5 bases). The V and J ends lost 6 bases and 8 bases respectively, with 30 bases between them. Germline CDR1 DFQATT, CDR2 SNEGSKA (reference sequence). This CDR3 contains 17 residues. The CDR3 DNA reads as TGCAGTGCCAACCGAGGCCTCCGAGGAGGAGGTTGTAGTACGCAGTATTTT. Residues: CSANRGLRGGGCSTQYF.

This chain uses TRBV28 with TRBJ2-7; D not certain. The germline gives CDR1 MDHEN, CDR2 SYDVKM. The CDR3 loop spans 12 amino acids. V was shortened by 0 bases and J by 3 bases, with 3 bases between the two germline ends. This CDR3 reads CASSLCGYEQYF. CDR3 sequence (DNA): TGTGCCAGCAGTTTATGCGGCTACGAGCAGTACTTC.

This chain uses TRBV11-3 with TRBJ1-3; possible D gene TRBD1, 6 bases. CDR1 is SGHNT and CDR2 is YENEEA in the germline V gene. Trimming took off 5 bases at V and 1 base at J, with 9 bases between the two ends. There are 14 residues in the CDR3. The CDR3 nucleotides read TGTGCCAGCAGCCAGGGGATATCTGGAAACACCATATATTTT. This gives the protein CASSQGISGNTIYF.

Sample share makes this clonotype medium-sized. The chain has TRBV12-3 or TRBV12-4 and TRBJ2-7; D gene ambiguous. The CDR3 contains 16 residues. Deletions cut 7 bases from V and 0 bases from J, with 19 bases between. The DNA of the CDR3 is TGTGCCAGCACCCTCGGCGACGGTCACCCCTCCTACGAGCAGTACTTC. It yields the protein CASTLGDGHPSYEQYF.

This clonotype was found once. The CDR3 is CASRDGGPNEQFF. CDR3 bases: TGTGCCAGCAGAGACGGGGGGCCTAATGAGCAGTTCTTC. The chain links TRBV6-6 to TRBJ2-1, with a tentative D call TRBD2 (7 bases). V was clipped by 6 bases and J by 7 bases, with 13 bases between them. The germline V gene encodes CDR1 MNHNY and CDR2 SVGAGI (reference sequence). This CDR3 spans 13 amino acids.

The chain links TRBV29-1 to TRBJ2-5; 15 bases are a match to TRBD2. V lost 3 bases, J lost 4 bases, and 15 bases stayed unmatched. CDR3 length: 19 residues. Germline V gives CDR1 SQVTM, CDR2 ANQGSEA. The CDR3 bases are TGCAGCGTTGAGGATCCTGCCGGGACTAGCGGGAGGAGGAGAGAGACCCAGTACTTC. This translates into CSVEDPAGTSGRRRETQYF.

This clonotype was recorded a few times. The chain employs TRBV7-3 and TRBJ2-7, with TRBD2 as a possible D gene (5 bases). V lost 0 bases, J lost 5 bases, and 8 bases lay in between. This CDR3 is built from 13 residues. Germline V gene data show CDR1 as SGHTA and CDR2 as FQGTGA. CDR3 in DNA: TGTGCCAGCAGCTTAACGCGGGCCGACGAGCAGTACTTC. It translates to CASSLTRADEQYF.

This chain connects TRBV27 to TRBJ2-1, with 11 bases aligning to TRBD2. Germline values: CDR1 MNHEY, CDR2 SMNVEV (reference sequence). The CDR3 contains 14 residues. V shed 6 bases and J 7 bases; nucleotides not matched to a gene: 5. Written as DNA, the CDR3 is TGTGCCAGCAGACTAGCGGGAGTAGGGAATGAGCAGTTCTTC. This gives the protein CASRLAGVGNEQFF.

This clonotype was seen repeatedly, ten times or more. The V gene is TRBV6-5, the J gene TRBJ2-6; 8 bases map to TRBD2. Germline V lookup: CDR1 MNHEY, CDR2 SVGAGI. J lost 0 bases, V lost 0 bases, and 7 bases had no gene match. This CDR3 has 19 residues. CDR3 loop: CASSYSPTSVGSGANVLTF. CDR3 DNA sequence: TGTGCCAGCAGTTACTCCCCGACTAGCGTGGGCTCTGGGGCCAACGTCCTGACTTTC.

This clonotype is deemed medium-sized. The chain carries TRBV28 and TRBJ2-7, with D uncertain. The CDR3 covers 14 residues. Germline loops: CDR1 MDHEN, CDR2 SYDVKM. V shed 1 base and J shed 5 bases, with 12 bases lying between them. The CDR3 region has the DNA TGTGCCAGCAGTTTATCTGGGCCCATGGACGAGCAGTACTTC. Protein product: CASSLSGPMDEQYF.

This chain uses TRBV4-2 with TRBJ2-1, with D possibly matching TRBD2 (6 bases). The CDR3 contains 17 residues. V lost 9 bases and J 3 bases, leaving 24 bases between the germline ends. CDR1 is LGHNA, CDR2 YNFKEQ, per germline. The chain's CDR3 is CARTPGIGSSNYNEQFF. CDR3 in DNA: TGTGCCAGGACCCCCGGGATCGGGAGCTCAAACTACAATGAGCAGTTCTTC.

The table lists this clonotype with a few counts. The rearrangement links TRBV15 to TRBJ1-4; D is undetermined. Germline V lookup: CDR1 LNHNV, CDR2 YYDKDF (reference sequence). With 1 base removed from V and 7 bases from J, the gap between germline ends came to 13 bases. This CDR3 region has 15 residues. The CDR3 region is CATSRASGRSEKLFF. CDR3 sequence (DNA): TGTGCCACCAGCAGAGCTTCCGGACGAAGTGAAAAACTGTTTTTT.

This clonotype was observed a handful of times. The chain carries TRBV7-2 and TRBJ2-7; D may be TRBD1 (7 bases). The germline V gene encodes CDR1 SGHTA and CDR2 FQGNSA. The CDR3 covers 17 residues. Between the trimmed V and J ends, which lost 2 bases and 0 bases, there was a span of 17 bases. The CDR3 coding sequence is TGTGCCAGCAGCTTAAGAGGGACAGCGGGCCTCTCCTACGAGCAGTACTTC. Amino acids: CASSLRGTAGLSYEQYF.

The table lists this clonotype with many counts. The V gene is TRBV5-1, the J gene TRBJ1-1, with TRBD1 matching over 8 bases. CDR1 is SGHRS and CDR2 is YFSETQ in the germline V gene. Losses at the gene ends were 0 bases for V and 4 bases for J; bases not matched to a gene: 5. CDR3 size: 15 residues. The CDR3 DNA reads as TGCGCCAGCAGCTTGGTAGCAGGGGGCGGCACTGAAGCTTTCTTT. Its protein is CASSLVAGGGTEAFF.

There are many counts of this clonotype. This CDR3 is CASSLATLSEQYF. For the CDR3, the DNA is TGCGCCAGCAGCTTGGCGACACTTTCCGAGCAGTACTTC. J is TRBJ2-7 and V is TRBV5-1, with D unresolved. V was pared by 0 bases and J by 6 bases, with 10 bases between. The CDR3 sequence is 13 residues long. Looked up from germline, CDR1 is SGHRS and CDR2 is YFSETQ.

This clonotype was counted ten times or more. This chain links TRBV6-5 with TRBJ1-1; 8 bases fit TRBD1. The CDR3 covers 16 residues. Germline values: CDR1 MNHEY, CDR2 SVGAGI. With V trimmed by 4 bases and J by 1 base, 8 bases remained unmatched. The CDR3 here is CASSSRQGLRNTEAFF. Written as DNA, the CDR3 is TGTGCCAGCAGTTCCCGACAGGGGCTCCGGAACACTGAAGCTTTCTTT.

This clonotype was detected ten times or more. The chain has TRBV29-1 and TRBJ2-5; 9 positions agree with TRBD2. Germline-derived CDR1 and CDR2 are SQVTM and ANQGSEA. With V trimmed by 4 bases and J by 1 base, 7 bases remained unmatched. This CDR3 comprises 15 residues. DNA for the CDR3: TGCAGCGTTGCGGGGCTAGCGGGGTTCCAAGAGACCCAGTACTTC. Translation: CSVAGLAGFQETQYF. Variable domain in full (rest from reference TRBV29-1 and TRBJ2-5): SAVISQKPSRDICQRGTSLTIQCQVDSQVTMMFWYRQQPGQSLTLIATANQGSEATYESGFVIDKFPISRPNLTFSTLTVSNMSPEDSSIYLCSVAGLAGFQETQYFGPGTRLLVL.

This clonotype was counted ten times or more. The chain couples TRBV19 to TRBJ1-1, with a weak D call TRBD1 (6 bases). Trimming removed 4 bases from V and 4 bases from J, with 13 bases in between. This CDR3 has 14 residues. Germline CDR1 and CDR2: LNHDA and SQIVND (reference sequence). CDR3 nucleotide sequence: TGTGCCAGTAGTAAAGAACAGGGATCCACTGAAGCTTTCTTT. Amino acid sequence: CASSKEQGSTEAFF.

This clonotype was counted at least ten times. The rearrangement links TRBV28 to TRBJ2-7; 11 bases line up with TRBD2. V lost 5 bases, J lost 7 bases, and 10 bases stayed unmatched. The CDR3 is 15 residues long. Germline CDR1 reads MDHEN; CDR2 reads SYDVKM. CDR3 protein: CASSPHIAGGSEQYF. The CDR3 nucleotides read TGTGCCAGCAGTCCACATATAGCGGGAGGGTCGGAGCAGTACTTC.

The chain has TRBV6-1 and TRBJ1-5, with 10 bases matching TRBD1. Trimming cost V 5 bases and J 7 bases; bases outside gene matches: 8. The CDR3 is 15 residues long. CDR1 and CDR2 from the germline V gene are MNHNS and SASEGT. As DNA, the CDR3 is TGTGCCAGCAGTCCGAAGACAGGGGGCGGACAGCCCCAGCATTTT. Protein sequence: CASSPKTGGGQPQHF.

The sample holds many counts of this clonotype. This sequence joins TRBV20-1 and TRBJ2-4; possibly TRBD2 for D (6 bases). Trimming removed 3 bases at V and 3 bases at J, with 9 bases between. The germline V gene encodes CDR1 DFQATT and CDR2 SNEGSKA (reference sequence). This CDR3 is built from 13 residues. CDR3 in DNA: TGCAGTGCTAGTTTTAGCGGCAAAAACATTCAGTACTTC. Amino acids: CSASFSGKNIQYF.